These 22 T cell receptor beta chains were all obtained from the same sample, sequenced in a study of blood T cell repertoires in COVID-19. Produced via immunoSEQ multiplex PCR; TCRdb's table is partial and in-frame only. The sample includes hundreds of thousands of clones, around 87% seen only once; the top ten take 2% to 2.5%. Sequenced input: peripheral blood. These receptor sequences come from a woman aged 45-65 years who had recovered from COVID-19.

The chain has TRBV30 and TRBJ2-3, with D possibly matching TRBD2 (6 bases). In germline, CDR1 is GTSNPN, CDR2 SVGIG (reference sequence). V lost 0 bases, J lost 2 bases, and 12 bases lay in between. This CDR3 is built from 15 residues. CDR3 amino acids: CAWSVSMRDTDTQYF. The CDR3 DNA reads as TGTGCCTGGAGTGTAAGCATGCGGGACACAGATACGCAGTATTTT.

This clone showed up just a few times. The rearrangement joins TRBV5-1 to TRBJ1-5; D is perhaps TRBD1 (6 bases). With 5 bases removed from V and 6 bases from J, the gap between germline ends came to 12 bases. The CDR3 totals 13 residues. Germline V gene data show CDR1 as SGHRS and CDR2 as YFSETQ. The DNA of the CDR3 is TGCGCCAGCAGTCAGGGGCTGAGTCAGCCCCAGCATTTT. Translated: CASSQGLSQPQHF. The entire variable domain, with the rest obtained from reference TRBV5-1 and TRBJ1-5, is as follows: KAGVTQTPRYLIKTRGQQVTLSCSPISGHRSVSWYQQTPGQGLQFLFEYFSETQRNKGNFPGRFSGRQFSNSRSEMNVSTLELGDSALYLCASSQGLSQPQHFGDGTRLSIL.

The V gene is TRBV27, the J gene TRBJ2-7; 9 positions match TRBD2. The length of the CDR3 is 17 residues. The germline V gene has CDR1 MNHEY and CDR2 SMNVEV (reference sequence). Trimming cost V 3 bases and J 4 bases; bases outside gene matches: 13. The CDR3: CASSLAPGTSHFYEQYF. CDR3 sequence (DNA): TGTGCCAGCAGTTTGGCTCCCGGGACTAGCCACTTTTACGAGCAGTACTTC.

The V call is TRBV4-1, the J call TRBJ2-5, with TRBD2 as a possible D gene (5 bases). Germline values: CDR1 MGHRA, CDR2 YSYEKL. The germline V and J ends were trimmed by 0 bases and 1 base, with 12 bases remaining between them. The CDR3 runs 16 residues. The CDR3 region has the DNA TGCGCCAGCAGCCAAGATGAGGGCGGACTCCAAGAGACCCAGTACTTC. Translation gives CASSQDEGGLQETQYF.

V is TRBV28 and J is TRBJ2-2, with 7 bases identical to TRBD2. Germline V lookup: CDR1 MDHEN, CDR2 SYDVKM. Trimming took 7 bases from V and 8 from J; bases not matched to a gene: 31. The CDR3 covers 21 residues. Here the CDR3 DNA reads TGTGCCAGCACCCAACGACCGCGGGGGAGGGCCTACTTAATCTCACCGGGGGAGCTGTTTTTT. It specifies CASTQRPRGRAYLISPGELFF.

Concerning this clone: A much bigger clone sits one base away, suggesting this may be a read error. V is TRBV6-5 and J is TRBJ1-2; the match to TRBD1 covers 8 bases. With V trimmed by 6 bases and J by 3 bases, 6 bases remained unmatched. The CDR3 has 14 residues. Germline CDR1 reads MNHEY; CDR2 reads SVGAGI. This CDR3 reads CASSQDRDYYGYTF. Here the CDR3 DNA reads TGTGCCAGCAGCCAGGACAGGGACTACTATGGCTACACCTTC.

This clone appeared once. The V call is TRBV6-6, the J call TRBJ1-2; possibly TRBD1 for D (5 bases). V was trimmed by 5 bases and J by 5 bases, leaving 9 bases between them. The CDR3 extends over 12 amino acids. The germline V gene encodes CDR1 MNHNY and CDR2 SVGAGI (reference sequence). CDR3 sequence (DNA): TGTGCCAGCAGTCCGACAGAATATGGCTACACCTTC. Protein: CASSPTEYGYTF.

The chain joins TRBV7-9 to TRBJ1-4; 8 bases are a match to TRBD1. The CDR3 covers 15 residues. CDR1 is SEHNR and CDR2 is FQNEAQ in the germline V gene (reference sequence). V gave up 4 bases and J gave up 8 bases; unmatched junction bases: 9. The CDR3 loop is CASSSPGQEGEKLFF. The CDR3 DNA follows: TGTGCCAGCAGCTCGCCGGGACAGGAGGGGGAAAAACTGTTTTTT.

This chain links TRBV7-2 with TRBJ2-3; D is undetermined. Germline V gives CDR1 SGHTA, CDR2 FQGNSA. V was cut by 5 bases and J by 2 bases, with 14 bases left in between. This CDR3 has 15 residues. The CDR3 loop is CASSPVRRATDTQYF. CDR3 coding DNA: TGTGCCAGCAGCCCCGTGAGAAGAGCCACAGATACGCAGTATTTT.

The CDR3 sequence is CASSQSDRLNSPLHF. The CDR3 nucleotides are TGCGCCAGCAGTCAGTCAGACAGGCTAAATTCACCCCTCCACTTT. This sequence joins TRBV23-1 and TRBJ1-6; a weak D match, TRBD1 (6 bases). TRBV23-1 is assigned to the ORF class and has an uncertain function. Trimming cost V 3 bases and J 7 bases, with 13 bases left between them. The CDR3 contains 15 residues.

The gene calls are TRBV19 and TRBJ1-5; D gene uncertain. V lost 8 bases and J 1 base, leaving 21 bases between the germline ends. This CDR3 comprises 17 residues. Germline V gene sequence: CDR1 LNHDA, CDR2 SQIVND (reference sequence). The CDR3 region is CASSDQAPSISNQPQHF. The CDR3 coding sequence is TGTGCCAGTTCGGATCAGGCCCCAAGTATAAGCAATCAGCCCCAGCATTTT.

This clone was observed once. The rearrangement uses TRBV9 and TRBJ1-2, with a tentative D call TRBD1 (5 bases). The ends were cut back, 4 bases at V and 4 bases at J, with 17 bases in the middle. Germline V lookup: CDR1 SGDLS, CDR2 YYNGEE. There are 15 residues in the CDR3. For the CDR3, the DNA is TGTGCCAGCAGCCTACGGGACTCAGACCTCTATGGCTACACCTTC. Its translation is CASSLRDSDLYGYTF.

The gene calls are TRBV21-1 and TRBJ1-3. TRBV21-1 is described as a pseudogene. This CDR3 comprises 15 residues. CDR3 residues: CASSLIELSGNTIYF. CDR3 in DNA: TGTGCCAGCAGCCTGATAGAACTTTCTGGAAACACCATATATTTT.

This chain connects TRBV9 to TRBJ1-1; 7 bases are shared with TRBD1. V gave up 4 bases and J gave up 3 bases; unmatched junction bases: 9. Germline CDR1 reads SGDLS; CDR2 reads YYNGEE. The CDR3 extends over 15 amino acids. For the CDR3, the DNA is TGTGCCAGCAGCACTTACAGGGGAAGGGACACTGAAGCTTTCTTT. This gives the protein CASSTYRGRDTEAFF.

The rearrangement uses TRBV12-1 and TRBJ1-4; whether TRBD1, the table's D call, matches the DNA was not checked. TRBV12-1 counts as a pseudogene. CDR3 length: 17 amino acids. In DNA, the CDR3 is TGTGCCAGCAGCCGGGACAGGGGGATCCGACGGGGTGAAAAACTGTTTTTT. Protein product: CASSRDRGIRRGEKLFF.

The chain combines TRBV28 with TRBJ1-2; TRBD1 aligns across 9 bases. V lost 6 bases to trimming and J lost 4 bases; unmatched junction nucleotides: 6. The germline V gene encodes CDR1 MDHEN and CDR2 SYDVKM. The CDR3 totals 14 residues. CDR3 DNA: TGTGCCAGCAGGGAACAGGGGGCCGTCTATGGCTACACCTTC. Translating it yields CASREQGAVYGYTF.

The genes are TRBV4-1 and TRBJ1-1; TRBD1 might be the D (6 bases). The germline gives CDR1 MGHRA, CDR2 YSYEKL. The V end was cut by 0 bases, the J end by 5 bases, with 10 bases between. The length of the CDR3 is 14 residues. CDR3 sequence (DNA): TGCGCCAGCAGCCAAGAATTAAGGGGGACTGAAGCTTTCTTT. Its translation: CASSQELRGTEAFF.

The chain is built from TRBV7-9 and TRBJ2-7; 9 nucleotides agree with TRBD1. Trimming took 8 bases from V and 3 from J; bases not matched to a gene: 5. The CDR3 runs to 13 residues. Germline V CDR1 and CDR2: SEHNR, FQNEAQ (reference sequence). This CDR3 is CASGRTGVYEQYF. The CDR3 DNA sequence: TGTGCCAGCGGCCGGACAGGGGTCTACGAGCAGTACTTC.

The chain employs TRBV9 and TRBJ2-1, with D hard to call. With 0 bases removed from V and 9 bases from J, the gap between germline ends came to 16 bases. The CDR3 loop spans 15 amino acids. Germline V lookup: CDR1 SGDLS, CDR2 YYNGEE. The CDR3 reads CASSVGGSSELEQFF. For the CDR3, the DNA is TGTGCCAGCAGCGTAGGAGGCAGTTCCGAGCTTGAGCAGTTCTTC.

The V gene is TRBV29-1, the J gene TRBJ2-2; 7 bases map to TRBD2. J gave up 8 bases and V 0 bases, and 9 bases lay outside the gene matches. The CDR3 totals 15 residues. CDR1 and CDR2 from the germline V gene are SQVTM and ANQGSEA. This CDR3 is CSVEDPGTITGELFF. CDR3 sequence (DNA): TGCAGCGTTGAAGATCCGGGGACTATTACAGGGGAGCTGTTTTTT.

The V call is TRBV7-8, the J call TRBJ2-4; 7 positions match TRBD1. With 0 bases clipped from V and 1 base from J, the junction kept 6 bases outside the gene matches. Germline V gives CDR1 SGHVS, CDR2 FQNEAQ. This CDR3 spans 17 amino acids. The CDR3 spells CASSLAPQGMAKNIQYF. Here the CDR3 DNA reads TGTGCCAGCAGCTTAGCACCACAGGGGATGGCCAAAAACATTCAGTACTTC.

The V gene is TRBV6-5, the J gene TRBJ2-7; D possibly corresponds to TRBD2 (5 bases). Between the trimmed V and J ends, which lost 7 bases and 4 bases, there was a span of 11 bases. Germline V CDR1 and CDR2: MNHEY, SVGAGI. The CDR3 length is 12 residues. In DNA form, the CDR3 reads TGTGCCAGCACCGAGGGCTGGTACGAGCAGTACTTC. This sequence encodes CASTEGWYEQYF.